This paragraph covers one T cell receptor beta chain sequence. The CDR3 has 15 residues. The germline V gene encodes CDR1 MGHRA and CDR2 YSYEKL. V was cut by 3 bases and J by 1 base, with 10 bases left in between. This sample is part of a study of blood T cells in healthy people across ages. Study at large: Per two T cells, template switching captured roughly one barcoded beta molecule.

Every sample gave at least 5.5 micrograms of total RNA when it was extracted. Primed by a sample-barcoded 5' primer and a J-beta primer mix, a second PCR proceeded for about 7 to 12 cycles. MiXCR, run by TCRdb on the 5' RACE reads, gives a single entry per CDR3 protein. Here the sample spans approximately 1.5 million distinct CDR3 sequences, about 45% being singletons. This clonotype originated in a woman aged 18-29 years in good health. This rearrangement joins TRBV4-1 to TRBJ2-1; tentatively, D is TRBD1 (5 bases). The sequenced sample was blood. The CDR3 nucleotides are TGCGCCAGCAGCCACCTGACAGAATCCTACAATGAGCAGTTCTTC. This gives the protein CASSHLTESYNEQFF.